One and the same sample provided the 32 T cell receptor beta chains below, sequenced in a study of blood T cell repertoires in COVID-19. Method: immunoSEQ multiplex PCR; TCRdb's copy keeps in-frame clones and lacks some. The sample contains about 55,000 clones, around nine tenths of which appear only once. Sequencing was performed on peripheral blood. These receptors all stem from a man aged 60 to 75 with active COVID-19.

This chain links TRBV9 with TRBJ2-3; TRBD2 agrees at 7 bases. CDR3 length equals 17 residues. Trimming cost V 0 bases and J 5 bases; bases outside gene matches: 12. Germline values: CDR1 SGDLS, CDR2 YYNGEE. The CDR3 DNA sequence: TGTGCCAGCAGCGTAGAATTGACTAGCCCTCGGGGAGATACGCAGTATTTT. It translates to CASSVELTSPRGDTQYF.

The gene calls are TRBV10-3 and TRBJ1-2; TRBD1 aligns across 8 bases. The CDR3 spans 15 residues. With 2 bases clipped from V and 7 bases from J, the junction kept 9 bases outside the gene matches. CDR1 and CDR2 (germline): ENHRY, SYGVKD. CDR3 residues: CAISEREDRAVGYTF. In nucleotides, the CDR3 is TGTGCCATCAGTGAGCGAGAGGACAGGGCGGTTGGCTACACCTTC.

This chain links TRBV21-1 with TRBJ1-1; TRBD1, the table's D call, lacks a check against the DNA. TRBV21-1 is noted as a pseudogene. The CDR3 length is 12 residues. CDR3 residues: CASSKSSTEAFF. CDR3 coding DNA: TGTGCCAGCAGCAAATCCAGCACTGAAGCTTTCTTT.

This chain links TRBV19 with TRBJ2-3; D may be TRBD2 (5 bases). The length of the CDR3 is 16 residues. Trimming took off 5 bases at V and 2 bases at J, with 17 bases between the two ends. Germline lookup yields CDR1 LNHDA and CDR2 SQIVND (reference sequence). CDR3 in DNA: TGTGCCAGTAGTCACCTCCCTCGGGGAAACACAGATACGCAGTATTTT. Its protein product is CASSHLPRGNTDTQYF.

This clone was observed once. V and J are TRBV5-1 and TRBJ2-3; 7 bases map to TRBD2. Germline CDR1 SGHRS, CDR2 YFSETQ. The ends lost 2 bases at V and 4 bases at J; junction bases unmatched: 16. This CDR3 has 18 amino acids. CDR3 sequence (DNA): TGCGCCAGCAGCTTCGACGCATGGGCGGGAGCCTCAGCAGATACGCAGTATTTT. Translation: CASSFDAWAGASADTQYF.

Only one count was recorded for this clone. The chain joins TRBV5-1 to TRBJ2-1; 7 nucleotides align to TRBD2. Germline V gives CDR1 SGHRS, CDR2 YFSETQ. CDR3 length equals 15 residues. After removal of 4 bases from V and 4 bases from J, the junction contained 8 bases not matched to a gene. CDR3 in DNA: TGCGCCAGCAGCCCAGGAAGTAGCGGGTACAATGAGCAGTTCTTC. Translated, it gives CASSPGSSGYNEQFF.

The chain links TRBV4-1 to TRBJ1-2; D is unresolved. Germline values: CDR1 MGHRA, CDR2 YSYEKL. The CDR3 totals 17 residues. The V end was cut by 1 base, the J end by 2 bases, with 17 bases between. CDR3 residues: CASSQVAASDHNYGYTF. CDR3 sequence (DNA): TGCGCCAGCAGCCAAGTAGCGGCCTCGGATCACAACTATGGCTACACCTTC.

The chain has TRBV9 and TRBJ2-7; 10 bases are shared with TRBD1. J was trimmed by 11 bases and V by 0 bases; bases with no gene match: 8. CDR1 and CDR2 from the germline V gene are SGDLS and YYNGEE. The CDR3 covers 14 residues. The CDR3 sequence is CASSVGLSGTGEYF. CDR3 DNA: TGTGCCAGCAGCGTAGGTTTAAGTGGGACAGGGGAGTACTTC.

Notes on this clone: The same CDR3 also results from other DNA sequences found in this sample. This rearrangement joins TRBV3-1 (or the pseudogene TRBV3-2) to TRBJ2-7; 10 positions match TRBD2. After removal of 6 bases from V and 1 base from J, the junction contained 3 bases not matched to a gene. Germline CDR1 is LGHDT and CDR2 is YNNKEL (reference sequence). CDR3 length equals 14 residues. The CDR3 region has the DNA TGTGCCAGCAGTTTACTAGCGGGGTCCTACGAGCAGTACTTC. Protein product: CASSLLAGSYEQYF.

V usage is TRBV9 and J usage is TRBJ2-3; TRBD1 matches at 7 bases. From germline, CDR1 is SGDLS and CDR2 YYNGEE. V was clipped by 4 bases and J by 5 bases; unmatched bases: 16. This CDR3 region has 17 residues. The CDR3 sequence is CASSFTGVAGAIDTQYF. In DNA, the CDR3 is TGTGCCAGCAGCTTTACAGGGGTTGCGGGTGCAATAGATACGCAGTATTTT.

The V call is TRBV3-1 (or the pseudogene TRBV3-2), the J call TRBJ2-1, with D perhaps TRBD2 (6 bases). The CDR3 sequence is 14 residues long. Trimming removed 1 base from V and 4 bases from J, with 8 bases in between. From germline, CDR1 is LGHDT and CDR2 YNNKEL (reference sequence). In DNA form, the CDR3 reads TGTGCCAGCAGCCAAGGCGGGGCATACAATGAGCAGTTCTTC. Translating it yields CASSQGGAYNEQFF.

The CDR3 nucleotides are TGTGCCAGCAGCCTGGTGGAGGGGTACGAGCAGTACTTC. It specifies CASSLVEGYEQYF. This chain connects TRBV9 to TRBJ2-7; D is possibly TRBD2 (6 bases). Germline CDR1 reads SGDLS; CDR2 reads YYNGEE. V dropped 4 bases and J dropped 4 bases, with 12 bases sitting between them. The CDR3 extends over 13 amino acids.

This clone was found a few times. This rearrangement joins TRBV19 to TRBJ1-1; 7 positions agree with TRBD1. CDR1 LNHDA and CDR2 SQIVND come from the germline V gene (reference sequence). The CDR3 contains 13 residues. Unmatched junction bases numbered 5, after V lost 5 bases and J lost 5 bases. CDR3 in amino acids: CASSAQGGTEAFF. In DNA, the CDR3 is TGTGCCAGTAGTGCTCAGGGGGGAACTGAAGCTTTCTTT.

The chain carries TRBV10-3 and TRBJ2-7; 11 bases align to TRBD2. CDR3 size: 15 residues. The V and J ends lost 4 bases and 0 bases, in that order; junction bases with no gene match: 2. Germline V gene lookup returns CDR1 ENHRY and CDR2 SYGVKD. The CDR3 region has the DNA TGTGCCATCAGTGGACTAGCGGGACTCTCCTACGAGCAGTACTTC. Its translation is CAISGLAGLSYEQYF.

The chain couples TRBV9 to TRBJ2-7; the match to TRBD1 covers 9 bases. J lost 2 bases, V lost 4 bases, and 7 bases had no gene match. Per germline, CDR1 SGDLS and CDR2 YYNGEE. This CDR3 comprises 15 residues. CDR3 DNA sequence: TGTGCCAGCAGCCCCCGGGACAGGGCCCCCTACGAGCAGTACTTC. Translation: CASSPRDRAPYEQYF.

The chain combines TRBV7-2 with TRBJ2-7; D gene ambiguous. The CDR3 spans 12 residues. Trimming took 4 bases from V and 5 from J, leaving 9 bases between them. Germline CDR1 reads SGHTA; CDR2 reads FQGNSA. The DNA of the CDR3 is TGTGCCAGCAGCTATTACAGTGACGAGCAGTACTTC. It yields the protein CASSYYSDEQYF.

This chain uses TRBV23-1 with TRBJ2-5; 10 nucleotides line up with TRBD1. TRBV23-1 is an ORF, with its function uncertain. This CDR3 is 15 amino acids long. The ends lost 2 bases at V and 4 bases at J; junction bases unmatched: 4. The CDR3 protein is CASSQDRGRVETQYF. The CDR3 DNA sequence: TGCGCCAGCAGTCAAGACAGGGGGCGGGTAGAGACCCAGTACTTC.

This clone turned up a few times. V usage is TRBV5-1 and J usage is TRBJ2-7; 7 bases agree with TRBD1. The CDR3 has 12 amino acids. Germline assignment: CDR1 SGHRS and CDR2 YFSETQ. V shed 4 bases, J shed 4 bases, and the junction held 2 bases outside the gene matches. CDR3: CASSRGQYEQYF. Written as DNA, the CDR3 is TGCGCCAGCAGCAGGGGACAGTACGAGCAGTACTTC.

This chain links TRBV10-3 with TRBJ2-7; D ambiguous. The V gene lost 4 bases and the J gene lost 2 bases, with 9 bases spanning the gap. Germline V gene lookup returns CDR1 ENHRY and CDR2 SYGVKD. This CDR3 comprises 13 residues. CDR3 DNA sequence: TGTGCCATCAGTGCTTCGAGCACCTACGAGCAGTACTTC. Translating gives CAISASSTYEQYF.

The chain carries TRBV27 and TRBJ2-3; D call uncertain. Germline V CDR1 and CDR2: MNHEY, SMNVEV (reference sequence). The CDR3 is 13 amino acids. V shed 6 bases and J shed 2 bases, with 9 bases lying between them. The CDR3 region has the DNA TGTGCCAGCAGCACGCGGAACACAGATACGCAGTATTTT. Encoded protein: CASSTRNTDTQYF.

The chain uses TRBV11-2 and TRBJ2-2, with 9 bases matching TRBD1. The length of the CDR3 is 15 residues. Germline V gene data show CDR1 as SGHAT and CDR2 as FQNNGV. The trim removed 4 bases at V and 5 bases at J, leaving 5 bases unmatched. As DNA, the CDR3 is TGTGCCAGCAGCTCGACAGGGGGGGAAACCGGGGAGCTGTTTTTT. Protein: CASSSTGGETGELFF.

The gene calls are TRBV6-1 and TRBJ2-7; no clear D. This CDR3 region has 14 residues. The V gene lost 3 bases and the J gene lost 4 bases, with 13 bases spanning the gap. Germline V gene sequence: CDR1 MNHNS, CDR2 SASEGT. CDR3 residues: CASSDRVGTYEQYF. As DNA, the CDR3 is TGTGCCAGCAGTGACCGGGTCGGTACTTACGAGCAGTACTTC.

The rearrangement joins TRBV4-1 to TRBJ2-7; TRBD2 is a possible D gene (6 bases). Trimming cost V 1 base and J 0 bases, with 16 bases left between them. This CDR3 comprises 17 residues. Germline V gene data show CDR1 as MGHRA and CDR2 as YSYEKL. The CDR3 is CASSQVPAGTSSYEQYF. The CDR3, as DNA: TGCGCCAGCAGCCAAGTTCCAGCGGGTACAAGCTCCTACGAGCAGTACTTC.

The J gene is TRBJ2-1, the V gene TRBV7-3; 8 bases agree with TRBD2. CDR1 SGHTA and CDR2 FQGTGA come from the germline V gene. The CDR3 is 15 residues long. Germline trimming cut 5 bases from V and 4 bases from J; bases unmatched to any gene: 7. CDR3 protein: CASSRTSGGYNEQFF. The CDR3 coding sequence is TGTGCCAGCAGCCGAACTAGCGGAGGGTACAATGAGCAGTTCTTC.

The chain has TRBV11-2 and TRBJ2-1; D perhaps matches TRBD2 (7 bases). There are 13 residues in the CDR3. The V gene lost 3 bases and the J gene lost 14 bases, with 17 bases spanning the gap. Germline V CDR1 and CDR2: SGHAT, FQNNGV. For the CDR3, the DNA is TGTGCCAGCAGCTTGGCGGGGGCCCCGTGGGAGTTCTTC. Its translation: CASSLAGAPWEFF.

The CDR3 nucleotides read TGTGCCAGCAGCTTATGGACAGATATCGCCGTCCGTCTGTTCTTC. This sequence encodes CASSLWTDIAVRLFF. This chain joins TRBV11-2 and TRBJ2-1; tentative D call: TRBD1 (6 bases). The V end lost 2 bases, the J end lost 15 bases, and 23 bases lay between the germline ends. The germline gives CDR1 SGHAT, CDR2 FQNNGV. CDR3 length: 15 residues.

The CDR3 DNA follows: TGTGCCAGCAGTTCCATCGACAGGGGTAAGCGGGAGCAGTACTTC. It is translated as CASSSIDRGKREQYF. The chain combines TRBV6-2 or TRBV6-3 with TRBJ2-7; TRBD1 agrees at 8 bases. The V gene end was trimmed by 4 bases and the J gene end by 7 bases; junction bases not matched to a gene: 12. The CDR3 contains 15 residues. Per the germline V gene, CDR1 is MNHEY and CDR2 is SVGEGT.

V is TRBV3-1 (or the pseudogene TRBV3-2) and J is TRBJ2-7; TRBD2 is a possible D gene (6 bases). There are 15 residues in the CDR3. The germline V gene encodes CDR1 LGHDT and CDR2 YNNKEL (reference sequence). Trimming pared 0 bases from V and 2 bases from J, leaving 11 bases between. CDR3 sequence: CASSQDQRVTYEQYF. DNA of the CDR3: TGTGCCAGCAGCCAAGATCAGCGGGTAACCTACGAGCAGTACTTC.

The rearrangement links TRBV5-1 to TRBJ2-7; TRBD1 matches at 8 bases. CDR1 is SGHRS, CDR2 YFSETQ, per germline. V gave up 4 bases and J gave up 4 bases; unmatched junction bases: 13. This CDR3 contains 16 residues. CDR3 sequence reads: CASSPLTGTGYYEQYF. The CDR3, as DNA: TGCGCCAGCAGCCCCCTGACCGGGACAGGCTATTACGAGCAGTACTTC.

This clone was seen more than once but under ten times. The V gene is TRBV19, the J gene TRBJ2-3; 7 bases align to TRBD2. In germline, CDR1 is LNHDA, CDR2 SQIVND (reference sequence). Unmatched junction bases numbered 0, after V lost 6 bases and J lost 0 bases. This CDR3 is built from 13 residues. This CDR3 reads CASRRESTDTQYF. The CDR3 DNA is TGTGCCAGTAGGCGGGAGAGCACAGATACGCAGTATTTT.

The chain carries TRBV7-2 and TRBJ2-1; TRBD2 agrees at 15 bases. This CDR3 has 15 residues. Germline CDR1 SGHTA, CDR2 FQGNSA. V gave up 3 bases and J gave up 7 bases; unmatched junction bases: 1. The chain's CDR3 is CASSFGLAGGNEQFF. In DNA, the CDR3 is TGTGCCAGCAGCTTCGGACTAGCGGGAGGGAATGAGCAGTTCTTC.

This chain joins TRBV2 and TRBJ2-2; 7 bases are shared with TRBD1. With 7 bases clipped from V and 4 bases from J, the junction kept 3 bases outside the gene matches. Germline CDR1 SNHLY, CDR2 FYNNEI. The CDR3 has 13 amino acids. CDR3 amino acids: CASTQGRTGELFF. As DNA, the CDR3 is TGTGCCAGCACACAGGGGCGCACCGGGGAGCTGTTTTTT.